The 22 T cell receptor beta chains presented below share a single source sample, sequenced in a study of blood T cell repertoires in COVID-19. Profiled with immunoSEQ multiplex PCR; TCRdb holds only in-frame clones, not every one. Among 220,000 or so clones listed, more than 75% were seen once. Sequencing was done on a sample of peripheral blood. These receptors came from a man aged 45 to 65 who had recovered from COVID-19.

The chain is built from TRBV11-2 and TRBJ1-5; D perhaps matches TRBD1 (5 bases). In germline, CDR1 is SGHAT, CDR2 FQNNGV. V shed 5 bases and J shed 0 bases, with 11 bases lying between them. The CDR3 has 15 amino acids. CDR3: CASSGHPGSNQPQHF. In DNA form, the CDR3 reads TGTGCCAGCAGCGGACACCCCGGTAGCAATCAGCCCCAGCATTTT.

The table lists this clone with a few counts. DNA for the CDR3: TGTGCCAGCGGCCGTGGGCTCGAGTCCTACAATGAGCAGTTCTTC. Its translation is CASGRGLESYNEQFF. The gene calls are TRBV5-4 and TRBJ2-1; D is uncertain. The V end was cut by 7 bases, the J end by 1 base, with 15 bases between. The CDR3 consists of 15 residues. Per germline, CDR1 SGHNT and CDR2 YYREEE (reference sequence).

V and J are TRBV5-6 and TRBJ2-7, with D perhaps TRBD2 (6 bases). The CDR3 length is 14 residues. V was trimmed by 0 bases and J by 0 bases, leaving 7 bases between them. Germline V lookup: CDR1 SGHDT, CDR2 YYEEEE. Written as DNA, the CDR3 is TGTGCCAGCAGCTTGGTGGGGGGCTCCTACGAGCAGTACTTC. Its protein product is CASSLVGGSYEQYF.

This chain links TRBV6-5 with TRBJ2-1, with a tentative D call TRBD2 (5 bases). Trimming took 2 bases from V and 9 from J, leaving 14 bases between them. In germline, CDR1 is MNHEY, CDR2 SVGAGI. The CDR3 spans 14 residues. The CDR3 is CASSYGLESGEQFF. The CDR3 DNA sequence: TGTGCCAGCAGTTACGGACTGGAATCGGGTGAGCAGTTCTTC.

This sequence joins TRBV18 and TRBJ2-3; 8 bases match TRBD2. The germline CDR1 and CDR2 sequences are KGHSH and LQKENI. The ends lost 3 bases at V and 2 bases at J; junction bases unmatched: 10. The CDR3 spans 17 residues. CDR3 residues: CASSPTPSGSSTDTQYF. The CDR3 region has the DNA TGTGCCAGCTCACCCACTCCTAGCGGGTCCTCCACAGATACGCAGTATTTT. Together with reference TRBV18 and TRBJ2-3, the CDR3 gives the full variable domain: NAGVMQNPRHLVRRRGQEARLRCSPMKGHSHVYWYRQLPEEGLKFMVYLQKENIIDESGMPKERFSAEFPKEGPSILRIQQVVRGDSAAYFCASSPTPSGSSTDTQYFGPGTRLTVL.

This clone was seen more than once but under ten times. This chain joins TRBV27 and TRBJ1-5, with D perhaps matching TRBD1 (6 bases). Trimming took 6 bases from V and 0 from J, leaving 12 bases between them. Per germline, CDR1 MNHEY and CDR2 SMNVEV (reference sequence). The CDR3 spans 15 residues. DNA for the CDR3: TGTGCCAGCAGAGGGACACCATATAGCAATCAGCCCCAGCATTTT. Its translation: CASRGTPYSNQPQHF.

The gene calls are TRBV2 and TRBJ2-1; TRBD2 is a possible D gene (6 bases). Germline CDR1 is SNHLY and CDR2 is FYNNEI. The CDR3 runs 13 residues. V was cut by 4 bases and J by 10 bases, with 14 bases left in between. The CDR3 here is CASSGPLGREQFF. For the CDR3, the DNA is TGTGCCAGCAGTGGCCCCTTGGGGAGGGAGCAGTTCTTC.

The chain recombines TRBV4-2 with TRBJ2-7, with 9 bases matching TRBD2. V was clipped by 0 bases and J by 6 bases; unmatched bases: 9. CDR3 size: 16 residues. Germline CDR1 LGHNA, CDR2 YNFKEQ. CDR3 sequence: CASSQEYRLAGSEQYF. CDR3 DNA sequence: TGTGCCAGCAGCCAAGAATATCGGCTAGCGGGATCCGAGCAGTACTTC.

The chain is built from TRBV29-1 and TRBJ1-2, with 7 bases that match TRBD1. This CDR3 is built from 15 residues. Germline trimming cut 6 bases from V and 0 bases from J; bases unmatched to any gene: 10. From germline, CDR1 is SQVTM and CDR2 ANQGSEA. CDR3 coding DNA: TGCAGCGTCCGAGTACAGGGGAACGCTAACTATGGCTACACCTTC. The encoded protein is CSVRVQGNANYGYTF.

This CDR3 reads CASSFSGQVIYEQYF. The DNA for the CDR3 is TGTGCCAGCAGCTTTTCAGGACAGGTGATCTACGAGCAGTACTTC. The rearrangement links TRBV11-2 to TRBJ2-7, with 7 nucleotides matching TRBD1. The length of the CDR3 is 15 residues. J lost 3 bases, V lost 3 bases, and 8 bases had no gene match. The V gene's germline CDR1 is SGHAT and CDR2 FQNNGV.

In its sample, this clone was seen a few times. V usage is TRBV27 and J usage is TRBJ2-3, with D possibly matching TRBD1 (5 bases). The CDR3 has 16 amino acids. V was trimmed by 4 bases and J by 3 bases, leaving 17 bases between them. CDR1 MNHEY and CDR2 SMNVEV come from the germline V gene (reference sequence). The CDR3 region has the DNA TGTGCCAGCAGTTCAAGACCGGGTAAGGGGACAGATACGCAGTATTTT. Protein sequence: CASSSRPGKGTDTQYF.

The chain couples TRBV6-6 to TRBJ2-7; the match to TRBD2 covers 12 bases. The V segment lost 0 bases and the J segment 10 bases; nucleotides outside the gene matches: 4. Germline V gives CDR1 MNHNY, CDR2 SVGAGI (reference sequence). The CDR3 spans 14 residues. DNA for the CDR3: TGTGCCAGCAGTTACTCTGCTAGCGGGAGGGACCAGTACTTC. It yields the protein CASSYSASGRDQYF.

The chain is built from TRBV28 and TRBJ1-5, with a possible D match to TRBD1 (5 bases). CDR1 and CDR2 (germline): MDHEN, SYDVKM. V lost 5 bases and J lost 8, with 16 bases in between. The CDR3 has 14 amino acids. The CDR3 nucleotides read TGTGCCAGCAGTACCACCTACTCAGGGAAGCCCCAGCATTTT. Protein product: CASSTTYSGKPQHF.

The chain links TRBV24-1 to TRBJ1-3; TRBD1 might be the D (6 bases). Trimming removed 9 bases from V and 4 bases from J, with 12 bases in between. Germline CDR1 is KGHDR and CDR2 is SFDVKD. CDR3 size: 13 residues. Here the CDR3 reads CATQGTSGNTIYF. In nucleotides, the CDR3 is TGTGCCACCCAAGGGACATCCGGAAACACCATATATTTT.

J is TRBJ2-3 and V is TRBV4-2; 9 bases align to TRBD2. CDR1 and CDR2 (germline): LGHNA, YNFKEQ. V lost 0 bases, J lost 0 bases, and 1 base stayed unmatched. There are 16 residues in the CDR3. CDR3 nucleotide sequence: TGTGCCAGCAGCCAAGATACTAGCGGGAGCACAGATACGCAGTATTTT. Amino acids: CASSQDTSGSTDTQYF.

The chain couples TRBV5-1 to TRBJ2-3, with 7 bases matching TRBD2. The CDR3 runs to 17 residues. Germline-derived CDR1 and CDR2 are SGHRS and YFSETQ. The junction had 8 bases not matched to a gene; V was cut back by 0 bases and J by 1 base. The DNA for the CDR3 is TGCGCCAGCAGCTTGGGGCCTAGCGGAACCGGCACAGATACGCAGTATTTT. Its protein product is CASSLGPSGTGTDTQYF.

This chain connects TRBV5-1 to TRBJ1-5; 7 bases fit TRBD1. The CDR3 has 19 amino acids. CDR1 is SGHRS and CDR2 is YFSETQ in the germline V gene. Losses at the gene ends were 0 bases for V and 4 bases for J; bases not matched to a gene: 16. The CDR3 is CASSLAGTAEMRPNQPQHF. DNA for the CDR3: TGCGCCAGCAGCTTGGCTGGGACAGCTGAGATGCGCCCTAATCAGCCCCAGCATTTT.

As concerns this clone: Other nucleotide sequences in the sample specify the same CDR3. V usage is TRBV28 and J usage is TRBJ1-6; D unresolved. CDR1 MDHEN and CDR2 SYDVKM come from the germline V gene. CDR3 length: 15 residues. The germline V and J ends were trimmed by 3 bases and 1 base, with 7 bases remaining between them. The CDR3 DNA follows: TGTGCCAGCAGTTTGCCCGGGTCCTATAATTCACCCCTCCACTTT. This translates into CASSLPGSYNSPLHF. The variable domain in full, completed from reference TRBV28 and TRBJ1-6, reads DVKVTQSSRYLVKRTGEKVFLECVQDMDHENMFWYRQDPGLGLRLIYFSYDVKMKEKGDIPEGYSVSREKKERFSLILESASTNQTSMYLCASSLPGSYNSPLHFGNGTRLTVT.

The chain joins TRBV30 to TRBJ2-7, with 15 bases that match TRBD2. Germline loops: CDR1 GTSNPN, CDR2 SVGIG (reference sequence). The ends lost 5 bases at V and 9 bases at J; junction bases unmatched: 8. This CDR3 has 14 residues. The CDR3, as DNA: TGTGCCTGGGCATCGGGACTAGCGGGAGGATTGCAGTACTTC. Translated, it gives CAWASGLAGGLQYF.

The chain couples TRBV21-1 to TRBJ2-4; TRBD1 is the table's D call and was not checked against the DNA. TRBV21-1 is marked as a pseudogene. The CDR3 runs to 17 residues. The CDR3: CASSPRGTGGAKNIQYF. The CDR3 nucleotides are TGTGCCAGCAGCCCCCGTGGGACAGGGGGAGCCAAAAACATTCAGTACTTC.

This clone was found many times. The rearrangement uses TRBV6-5 and TRBJ1-1, with D maybe TRBD1 (6 bases). The CDR3 sequence is 13 residues long. V lost 3 bases and J lost 6, with 11 bases in between. The V gene's germline CDR1 is MNHEY and CDR2 SVGAGI. The chain's CDR3 is CASSYNRVAEAFF. DNA for the CDR3: TGTGCCAGCAGTTATAACAGGGTAGCTGAAGCTTTCTTT.

The chain couples TRBV28 to TRBJ2-1; D gene unclear. The germline V and J ends were trimmed by 6 bases and 2 bases, with 14 bases remaining between them. Germline loops: CDR1 MDHEN, CDR2 SYDVKM. The CDR3 consists of 15 residues. CDR3 loop: CASSRAPSAYNEQFF. The CDR3 region has the DNA TGTGCCAGCAGCCGTGCCCCATCGGCCTACAATGAGCAGTTCTTC.